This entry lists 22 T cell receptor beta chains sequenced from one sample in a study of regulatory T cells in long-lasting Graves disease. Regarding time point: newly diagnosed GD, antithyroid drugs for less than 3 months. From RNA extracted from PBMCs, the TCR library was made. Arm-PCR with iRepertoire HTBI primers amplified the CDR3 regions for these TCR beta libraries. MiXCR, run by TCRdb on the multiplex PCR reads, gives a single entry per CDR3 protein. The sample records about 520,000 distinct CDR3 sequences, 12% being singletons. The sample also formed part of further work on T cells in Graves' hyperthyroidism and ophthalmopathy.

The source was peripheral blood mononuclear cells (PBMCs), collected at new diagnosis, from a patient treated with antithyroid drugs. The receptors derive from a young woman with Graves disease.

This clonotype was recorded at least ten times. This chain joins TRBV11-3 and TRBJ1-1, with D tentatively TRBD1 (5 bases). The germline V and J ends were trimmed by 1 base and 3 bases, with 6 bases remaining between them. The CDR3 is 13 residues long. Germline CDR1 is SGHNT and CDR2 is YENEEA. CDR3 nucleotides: TGTGCCAGCAGCTTAGTCAGGGACACTGAAGCTTTCTTT. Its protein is CASSLVRDTEAFF.

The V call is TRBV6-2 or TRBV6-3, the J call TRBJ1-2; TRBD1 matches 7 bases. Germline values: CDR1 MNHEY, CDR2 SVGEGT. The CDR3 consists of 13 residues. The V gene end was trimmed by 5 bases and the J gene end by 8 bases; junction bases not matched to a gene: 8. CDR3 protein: CASSENRGGGYTF. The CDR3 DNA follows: TGTGCCAGCAGTGAAAACAGGGGTGGCGGCTACACCTTC.

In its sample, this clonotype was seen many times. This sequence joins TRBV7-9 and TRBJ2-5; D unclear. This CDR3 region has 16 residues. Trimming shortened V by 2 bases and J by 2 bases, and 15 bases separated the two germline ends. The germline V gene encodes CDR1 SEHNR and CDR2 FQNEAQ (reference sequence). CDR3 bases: TGTGCCAGCAGCTTAATCTCTAACCCCAGGCAAGAGACCCAGTACTTC. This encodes CASSLISNPRQETQYF.

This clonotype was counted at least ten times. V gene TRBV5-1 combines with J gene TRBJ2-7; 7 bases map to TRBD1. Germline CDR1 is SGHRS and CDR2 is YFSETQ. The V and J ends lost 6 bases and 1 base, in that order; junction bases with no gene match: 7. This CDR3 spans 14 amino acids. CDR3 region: CASTGQPTSYEQYF. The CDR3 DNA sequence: TGCGCCAGCACGGGACAGCCGACATCCTACGAGCAGTACTTC.

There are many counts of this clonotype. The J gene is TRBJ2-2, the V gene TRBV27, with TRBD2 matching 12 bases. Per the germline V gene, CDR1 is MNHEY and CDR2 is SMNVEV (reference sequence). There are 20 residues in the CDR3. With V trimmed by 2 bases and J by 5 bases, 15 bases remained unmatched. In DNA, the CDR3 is TGTGCCAGCAGTTTAAAGCCCTTTTCGGCTAGCGGGAGGGAAACCGGGGAGCTGTTTTTT. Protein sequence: CASSLKPFSASGRETGELFF.

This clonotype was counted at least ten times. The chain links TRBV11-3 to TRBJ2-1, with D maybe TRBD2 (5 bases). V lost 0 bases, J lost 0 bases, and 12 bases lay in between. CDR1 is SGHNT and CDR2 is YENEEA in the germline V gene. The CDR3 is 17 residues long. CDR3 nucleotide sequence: TGTGCCAGCAGCTTAGATCTCATTAGCGACTCCTACAATGAGCAGTTCTTC. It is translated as CASSLDLISDSYNEQFF.

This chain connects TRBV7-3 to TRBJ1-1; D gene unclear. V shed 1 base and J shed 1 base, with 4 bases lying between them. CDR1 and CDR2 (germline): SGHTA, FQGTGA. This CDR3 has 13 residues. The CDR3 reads CASSLNWNTEAFF. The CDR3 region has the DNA TGTGCCAGCAGCTTAAACTGGAACACTGAAGCTTTCTTT.

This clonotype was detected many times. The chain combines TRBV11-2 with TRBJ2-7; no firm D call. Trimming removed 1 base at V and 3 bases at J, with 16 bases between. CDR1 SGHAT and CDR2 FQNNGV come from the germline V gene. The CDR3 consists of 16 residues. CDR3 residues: CASSLGVAVDVYEQYF. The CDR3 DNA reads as TGTGCCAGCAGCTTAGGCGTGGCGGTAGATGTCTACGAGCAGTACTTC. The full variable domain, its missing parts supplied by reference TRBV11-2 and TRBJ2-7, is EAGVAQSPRYKIIEKRQSVAFWCNPISGHATLYWYQQILGQGPKLLIQFQNNGVVDDSQLPKDRFSAERLKGVDSTLKIQPAKLEDSAVYLCASSLGVAVDVYEQYFGPGTRLTVT.

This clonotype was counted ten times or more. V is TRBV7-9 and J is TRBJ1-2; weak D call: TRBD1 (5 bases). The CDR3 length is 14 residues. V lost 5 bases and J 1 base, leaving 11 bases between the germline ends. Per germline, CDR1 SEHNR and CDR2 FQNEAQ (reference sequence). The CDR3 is CASSTGHDNYGYTF. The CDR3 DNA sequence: TGTGCCAGCAGCACAGGACACGATAACTATGGCTACACCTTC.

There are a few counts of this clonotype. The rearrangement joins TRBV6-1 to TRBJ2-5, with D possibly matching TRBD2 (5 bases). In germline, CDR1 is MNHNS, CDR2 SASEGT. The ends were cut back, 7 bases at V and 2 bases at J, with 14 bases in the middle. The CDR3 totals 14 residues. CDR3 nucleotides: TGTGCCAGCACCACTCTACGGGGTCAAGAGACCCAGTACTTC. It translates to CASTTLRGQETQYF.

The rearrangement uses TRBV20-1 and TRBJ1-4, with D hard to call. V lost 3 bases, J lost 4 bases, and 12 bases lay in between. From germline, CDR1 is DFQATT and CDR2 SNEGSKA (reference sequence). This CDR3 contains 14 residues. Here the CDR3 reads CSASPGRGNEKLFF. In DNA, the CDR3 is TGCAGTGCTAGCCCCGGGCGGGGTAATGAAAAACTGTTTTTT.

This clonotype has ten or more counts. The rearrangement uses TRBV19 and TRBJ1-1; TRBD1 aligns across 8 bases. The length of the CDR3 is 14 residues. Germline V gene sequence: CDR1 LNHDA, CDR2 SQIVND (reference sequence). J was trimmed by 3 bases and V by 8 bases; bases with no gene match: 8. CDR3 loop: CASFGRGHDTEAFF. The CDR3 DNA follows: TGTGCCAGTTTCGGCAGGGGGCATGACACTGAAGCTTTCTTT.

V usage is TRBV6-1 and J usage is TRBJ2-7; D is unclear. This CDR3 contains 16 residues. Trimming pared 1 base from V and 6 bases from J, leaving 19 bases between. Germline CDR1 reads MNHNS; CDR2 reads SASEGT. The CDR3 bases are TGTGCCAGCAGTGAAGGAAGGATACCTCTACTGCTCGAGCAGTACTTC. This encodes CASSEGRIPLLLEQYF.

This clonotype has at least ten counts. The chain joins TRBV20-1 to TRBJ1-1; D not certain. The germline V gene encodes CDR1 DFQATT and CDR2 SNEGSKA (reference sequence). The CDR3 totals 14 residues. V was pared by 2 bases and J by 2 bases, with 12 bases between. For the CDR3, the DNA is TGCAGTGCTAGAACCTGGGATCATAACACTGAAGCTTTCTTT. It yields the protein CSARTWDHNTEAFF.

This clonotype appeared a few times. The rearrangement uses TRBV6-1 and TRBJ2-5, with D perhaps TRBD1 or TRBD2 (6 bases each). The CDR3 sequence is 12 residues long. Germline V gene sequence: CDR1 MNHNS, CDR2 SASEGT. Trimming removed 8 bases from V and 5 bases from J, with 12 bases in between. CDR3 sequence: CASRGGPETQYF. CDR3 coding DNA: TGTGCCAGCCGTGGGGGGCCCGAGACCCAGTACTTC.

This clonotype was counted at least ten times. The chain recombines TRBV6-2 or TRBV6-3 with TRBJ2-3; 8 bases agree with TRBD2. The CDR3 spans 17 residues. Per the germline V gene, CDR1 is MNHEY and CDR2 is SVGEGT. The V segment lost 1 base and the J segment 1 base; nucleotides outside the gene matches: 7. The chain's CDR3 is CASSYLPTSGRTDTQYF. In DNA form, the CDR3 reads TGTGCCAGCAGTTACTTACCCACTAGCGGCCGCACAGATACGCAGTATTTT.

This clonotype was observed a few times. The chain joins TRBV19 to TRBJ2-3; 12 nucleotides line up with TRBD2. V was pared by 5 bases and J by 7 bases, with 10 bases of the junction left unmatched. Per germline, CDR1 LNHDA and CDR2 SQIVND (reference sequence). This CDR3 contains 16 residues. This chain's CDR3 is CASSPQTSGSSNTQYF. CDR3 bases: TGTGCCAGTAGTCCTCAGACTAGCGGGAGTTCTAATACGCAGTATTTT.

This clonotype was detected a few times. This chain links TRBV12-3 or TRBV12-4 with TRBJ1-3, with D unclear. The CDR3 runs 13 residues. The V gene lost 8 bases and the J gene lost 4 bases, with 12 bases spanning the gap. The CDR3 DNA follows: TGTGCCAGCTACGTAGAAAAAGGAAACACCATATATTTT. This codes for CASYVEKGNTIYF.

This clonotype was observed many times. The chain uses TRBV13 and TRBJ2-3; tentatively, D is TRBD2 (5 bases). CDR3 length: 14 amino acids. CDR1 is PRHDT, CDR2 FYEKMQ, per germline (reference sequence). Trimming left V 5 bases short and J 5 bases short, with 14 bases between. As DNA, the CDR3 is TGTGCCAGCAGCCTTCCGAGGAGGAAAGATACGCAGTATTTT. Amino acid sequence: CASSLPRRKDTQYF.

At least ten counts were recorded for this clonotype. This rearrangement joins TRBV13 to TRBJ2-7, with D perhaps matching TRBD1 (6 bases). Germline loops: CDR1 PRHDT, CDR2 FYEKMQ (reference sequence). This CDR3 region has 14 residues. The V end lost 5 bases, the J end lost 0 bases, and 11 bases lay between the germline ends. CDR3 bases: TGTGCCAGCAGCCGAAGGGGACACTCCTACGAGCAGTACTTC. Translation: CASSRRGHSYEQYF. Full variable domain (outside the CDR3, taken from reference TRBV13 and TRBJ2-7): AAGVIQSPRHLIKEKRETATLKCYPIPRHDTVYWYQQGPGQDPQFLISFYEKMQSDKGSIPDRFSAQQFSDYHSELNMSSLELGDSALYFCASSRRGHSYEQYFGPGTRLTVT.

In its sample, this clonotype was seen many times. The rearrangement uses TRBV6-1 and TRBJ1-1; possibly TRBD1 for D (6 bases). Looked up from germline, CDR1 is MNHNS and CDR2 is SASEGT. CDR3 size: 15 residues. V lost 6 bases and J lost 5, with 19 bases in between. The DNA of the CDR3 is TGTGCCAGCAGCCCCGTGGAAGGGGGGAGGACTGAAGCTTTCTTT. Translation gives CASSPVEGGRTEAFF.

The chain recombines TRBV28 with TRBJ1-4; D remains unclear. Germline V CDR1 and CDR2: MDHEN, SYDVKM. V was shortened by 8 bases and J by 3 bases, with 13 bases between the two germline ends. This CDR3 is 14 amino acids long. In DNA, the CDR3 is TGTGCCAGCGGGGAGTTAGCCGCTAATGAAAAACTGTTTTTT. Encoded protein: CASGELAANEKLFF.